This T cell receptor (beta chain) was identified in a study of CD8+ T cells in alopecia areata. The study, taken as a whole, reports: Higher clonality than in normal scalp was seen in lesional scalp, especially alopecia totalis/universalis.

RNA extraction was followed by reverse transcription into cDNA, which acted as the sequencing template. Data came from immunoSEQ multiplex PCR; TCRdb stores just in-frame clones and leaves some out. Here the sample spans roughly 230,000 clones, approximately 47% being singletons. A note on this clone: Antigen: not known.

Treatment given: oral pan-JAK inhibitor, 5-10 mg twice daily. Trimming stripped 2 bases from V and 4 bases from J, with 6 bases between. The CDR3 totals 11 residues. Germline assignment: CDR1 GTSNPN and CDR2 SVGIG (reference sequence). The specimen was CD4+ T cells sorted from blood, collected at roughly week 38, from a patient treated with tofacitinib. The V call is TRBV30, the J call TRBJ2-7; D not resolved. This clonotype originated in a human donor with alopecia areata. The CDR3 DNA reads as TGTGCCTGGAGTTCGGCGTACGAGCAGTACTTC. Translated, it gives CAWSSAYEQYF.